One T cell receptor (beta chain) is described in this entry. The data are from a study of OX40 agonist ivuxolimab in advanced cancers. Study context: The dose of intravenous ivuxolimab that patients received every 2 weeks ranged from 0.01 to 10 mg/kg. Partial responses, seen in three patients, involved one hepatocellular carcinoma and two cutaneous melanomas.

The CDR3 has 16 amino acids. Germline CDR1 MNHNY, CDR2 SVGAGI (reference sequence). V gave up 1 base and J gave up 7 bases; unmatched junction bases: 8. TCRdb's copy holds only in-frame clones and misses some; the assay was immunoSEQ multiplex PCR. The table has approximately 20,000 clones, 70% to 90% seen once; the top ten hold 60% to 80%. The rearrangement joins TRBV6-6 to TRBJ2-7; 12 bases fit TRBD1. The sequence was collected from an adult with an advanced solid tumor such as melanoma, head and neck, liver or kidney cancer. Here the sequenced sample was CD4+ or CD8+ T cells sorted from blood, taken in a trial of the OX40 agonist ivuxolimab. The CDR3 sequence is CASSYLQGQGAWEQYF. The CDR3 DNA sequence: TGTGCCAGCAGTTACTTACAGGGACAGGGGGCGTGGGAGCAGTACTTC.